These 27 T cell receptor beta chains originate from one sample sequenced in a study of cytomegalovirus exposure and HLA in healthy donors. The study ran its PCR with 60 Vbeta and 13 Jbeta primers. Clones were read by immunoSEQ multiplex PCR, and TCRdb kept only the in-frame ones, dropping some. The sample yields roughly 57,000 clones, of which the top ten take up roughly 12%. Sequenced: PBMCs. Receptor source: a man younger than 30 in good health and CMV-seropositive.

The V and J genes are TRBV27 and TRBJ2-2, with D possibly matching TRBD1 (6 bases). The CDR3 runs to 15 residues. Trimming cost V 5 bases and J 3 bases, with 13 bases left between them. Germline-derived CDR1 and CDR2 are MNHEY and SMNVEV (reference sequence). CDR3 in DNA: TGTGCCAGCAGTCAGTACAGGGAACACACCGGGGAGCTGTTTTTT. Protein: CASSQYREHTGELFF.

The CDR3 sequence: CASAGPLTYEQYF. CDR3 nucleotides: TGTGCCAGTGCAGGGCCTTTGACCTACGAGCAGTACTTC. V usage is TRBV19 and J usage is TRBJ2-7; D might be TRBD1 (5 bases). CDR3 length: 13 residues. Germline V gene lookup returns CDR1 LNHDA and CDR2 SQIVND (reference sequence). V was pared by 8 bases and J by 2 bases, with 13 bases between.

The V gene is TRBV7-9, the J gene TRBJ1-5; 7 bases are shared with TRBD1. Germline CDR1 reads SEHNR; CDR2 reads FQNEAQ (reference sequence). The CDR3 is made up of 17 amino acids. V lost 1 base and J lost 6; bases outside the gene matches: 12. CDR3 coding DNA: TGTGCCAGCAGCTTAGGACAAGGGGGCGGTTGGGGTCAGCCCCAGCATTTT. This gives the protein CASSLGQGGGWGQPQHF. The variable domain in full, completed from reference TRBV7-9 and TRBJ1-5, reads DTGVSQNPRHKITKRGQNVTFRCDPISEHNRLYWYRQTLGQGPEFLTYFQNEAQLEKSRLLSDRFSAERPKGSFSTLEIQRTEQGDSAMYLCASSLGQGGGWGQPQHFGDGTRLSIL.

V usage is TRBV28 and J usage is TRBJ2-3; TRBD2 might be the D (6 bases). The CDR3 extends over 14 amino acids. Germline loops: CDR1 MDHEN, CDR2 SYDVKM. The V end was cut by 6 bases, the J end by 5 bases, with 15 bases between. For the CDR3, the DNA is TGTGCCAGCAGGGAGGAGGGGCGGAAAGATACGCAGTATTTT. This sequence encodes CASREEGRKDTQYF.

The J gene is TRBJ2-5, the V gene TRBV28; 7 bases are a match to TRBD1. Trimming removed 7 bases from V and 7 bases from J; junction bases left unmatched: 12. Germline CDR1 and CDR2: MDHEN and SYDVKM. The CDR3 extends over 14 amino acids. Here the CDR3 DNA reads TGTGCCAGCAAAAGGACAGGCAATCATAGGACCCAGTACTTC. It codes for CASKRTGNHRTQYF.

The V call is TRBV30, the J call TRBJ2-7; D is possibly TRBD2 (5 bases). Germline CDR1 reads GTSNPN; CDR2 reads SVGIG (reference sequence). V was shortened by 0 bases and J by 4 bases, with 7 bases between the two germline ends. This CDR3 comprises 12 residues. In nucleotides, the CDR3 is TGTGCCTGGAGTGTACGGGATTACGAGCAGTACTTC. It specifies CAWSVRDYEQYF.

As DNA, the CDR3 is TGTGCCAGCAGCTTTTTCGGCGGCCAAGAGACCCAGTACTTC. It codes for CASSFFGGQETQYF. The chain uses TRBV5-8 and TRBJ2-5; D unclear. V was shortened by 2 bases and J by 1 base, with 9 bases between the two germline ends. The CDR3 spans 14 residues. Germline V CDR1 and CDR2: SGHTS, YDEGEE.

The CDR3 DNA sequence: TGTGCCAGTACCCGGACAGACTACTATGGCTACACCTTC. It codes for CASTRTDYYGYTF. The chain is built from TRBV19 and TRBJ1-2; TRBD1 might be the D (6 bases). CDR1 and CDR2 from the germline V gene are LNHDA and SQIVND (reference sequence). The V gene lost 7 bases and the J gene lost 3 bases, with 12 bases spanning the gap. The CDR3 is 13 residues long.

The rearrangement uses TRBV30 and TRBJ2-1; a possible D gene is TRBD1 (6 bases). From germline, CDR1 is GTSNPN and CDR2 SVGIG (reference sequence). The CDR3 is 13 residues long. V was clipped by 0 bases and J by 5 bases, with 8 bases between them. CDR3 residues: CAWSVGGDNEQFF. CDR3 sequence (DNA): TGTGCCTGGAGTGTAGGGGGAGACAATGAGCAGTTCTTC.

The chain carries TRBV19 and TRBJ1-1, with 7 bases matching TRBD1. The V gene's germline CDR1 is LNHDA and CDR2 SQIVND (reference sequence). This CDR3 is built from 12 residues. The junction had 4 bases not matched to a gene; V was cut back by 5 bases and J by 7 bases. The CDR3 protein is CASSPRGFEAFF. The DNA of the CDR3 is TGTGCCAGTAGTCCCAGGGGGTTTGAAGCTTTCTTT.

The CDR3, as DNA: TGTGCCAGCAGCTCCGCTGGGACTAGCGGGTTGAATGAGCAGTTCTTC. This gives the protein CASSSAGTSGLNEQFF. The chain employs TRBV11-3 and TRBJ2-1, with TRBD2 identical over 12 bases. CDR1 and CDR2 (germline): SGHNT, YENEEA. The CDR3 is made up of 16 amino acids. Trimming cost V 4 bases and J 7 bases; bases outside gene matches: 8. The whole variable domain, filled in from reference TRBV11-3 and TRBJ2-1, reads EAGVVQSPRYKIIEKKQPVAFWCNPISGHNTLYWYLQNLGQGPELLIRYENEEAVDDSQLPKDRFSAERLKGVDSTLKIQPAELGDSAVYLCASSSAGTSGLNEQFFGPGTRLTVL.

The chain has TRBV6-4 and TRBJ2-1; TRBD2 matches at 12 bases. Germline loops: CDR1 MRHNA, CDR2 SNTAGT. V dropped 3 bases and J dropped 8; count of bases not matched to a gene: 5. The CDR3 is made up of 15 amino acids. CDR3 DNA sequence: TGTGCCAGCAGTGAGACTAGCGGGAGTGGCGATGAGCAGTTCTTC. It is translated as CASSETSGSGDEQFF.

As to this clone: One end of the junction is discordant with germline, which a read error may explain. V usage is TRBV6-1 and J usage is TRBJ2-6; D is ambiguous. The CDR3 contains 17 residues. Germline V gives CDR1 MNHNS, CDR2 SASEGT. CDR3: CASREARLHSGANVLTF. The CDR3 region has the DNA TGTGCCAGCAGAGAAGCGAGACTCCACTCTGGGGCCAACGTCCTGACTTTC.

J is TRBJ2-1 and V is TRBV14; TRBD2 aligns across 11 bases. Trimming cost V 0 bases and J 6 bases; bases outside gene matches: 7. The CDR3 consists of 17 residues. Germline CDR1 SGHDN, CDR2 FVKESK. The CDR3 nucleotides are TGTGCCAGCAGCCAAGACCTAGCGGGAGGCGATTTCAATGAGCAGTTCTTC. This translates into CASSQDLAGGDFNEQFF.

The V and J genes are TRBV7-9 and TRBJ1-3; a weak D match, TRBD1 (5 bases). Germline CDR1 is SEHNR and CDR2 is FQNEAQ (reference sequence). V lost 5 bases and J 1 base, leaving 9 bases between the germline ends. The CDR3 covers 14 residues. CDR3 coding DNA: TGTGCCAGCAGCCCCGGGGGTTCTGGAAACACCATATATTTT. Its protein is CASSPGGSGNTIYF.

In regard to this clone: The same CDR3 also results from other DNA sequences found in this sample. The chain employs TRBV11-2 and TRBJ2-5; D ambiguous. This CDR3 has 14 residues. CDR1 is SGHAT and CDR2 is FQNNGV in the germline V gene. Trimming took off 2 bases at V and 1 base at J, with 8 bases between the two ends. CDR3 DNA sequence: TGTGCCAGCAGCTTAAGCCGCTCCCAAGAGACCCAGTACTTC. Protein: CASSLSRSQETQYF. Full variable domain (remainder filled in from reference TRBV11-2 and TRBJ2-5): EAGVAQSPRYKIIEKRQSVAFWCNPISGHATLYWYQQILGQGPKLLIQFQNNGVVDDSQLPKDRFSAERLKGVDSTLKIQPAKLEDSAVYLCASSLSRSQETQYFGPGTRLLVL.

The chain carries TRBV29-1 and TRBJ1-2; D not resolved. The germline CDR1 and CDR2 sequences are SQVTM and ANQGSEA. V was clipped by 7 bases and J by 4 bases, with 16 bases between them. The CDR3 consists of 13 residues. CDR3 nucleotides: TGCAGCGGCAGAACGGGATCCGCCTATGGCTACACCTTC. As protein: CSGRTGSAYGYTF.

The rearrangement joins TRBV30 to TRBJ2-7; TRBD2 is a possible D gene (6 bases). The V gene lost 0 bases and the J gene lost 3 bases, with 15 bases spanning the gap. In germline, CDR1 is GTSNPN, CDR2 SVGIG (reference sequence). There are 15 residues in the CDR3. CDR3 loop: CAWSVGGTGVYEQYF. The CDR3 DNA sequence: TGTGCCTGGAGTGTGGGGGGTACAGGCGTCTACGAGCAGTACTTC.

The chain links TRBV29-1 to TRBJ2-2; 7 nucleotides agree with TRBD2. Germline trimming cut 3 bases from V and 7 bases from J; bases unmatched to any gene: 8. CDR1 SQVTM and CDR2 ANQGSEA come from the germline V gene. The CDR3 extends over 14 amino acids. The CDR3 is CSVEGRGRDGELFF. As DNA, the CDR3 is TGCAGCGTTGAGGGGCGGGGGAGGGACGGGGAGCTGTTTTTT.

The V and J genes are TRBV5-1 and TRBJ1-1, with D unresolved. CDR3 length: 14 amino acids. Germline V gene data show CDR1 as SGHRS and CDR2 as YFSETQ. Trimming left V 2 bases short and J 1 base short, with 9 bases between. This CDR3 reads CASSFYERNTEAFF. Written as DNA, the CDR3 is TGCGCCAGCAGCTTCTACGAGAGGAACACTGAAGCTTTCTTT.

This chain joins TRBV5-5 and TRBJ2-5, with 8 bases identical to TRBD1. The DNA matches TRBJ2-7 better at its end, which makes the J call doubtful. Germline CDR1 reads SGHKS; CDR2 reads YYEKEE (reference sequence). The CDR3 loop spans 13 amino acids. Here the CDR3 DNA reads TGTGCCAGCAGCTGGACAGGGTTCTACGAGCAGTACTTC. This translates into CASSWTGFYEQYF.

This sequence joins TRBV28 and TRBJ1-4; 8 bases line up with TRBD1. V lost 6 bases, J lost 7 bases, and 7 bases stayed unmatched. The CDR3 loop spans 14 amino acids. Germline values: CDR1 MDHEN, CDR2 SYDVKM. The CDR3 nucleotides are TGTGCCAGCAGGTCAGGGGGCGGACCTGAAAAACTGTTTTTT. As protein: CASRSGGGPEKLFF.

The chain links TRBV2 to TRBJ2-5; D not certain. Trimming took off 8 bases at V and 4 bases at J, with 20 bases between the two ends. The CDR3 consists of 15 residues. Looked up from germline, CDR1 is SNHLY and CDR2 is FYNNEI. The CDR3, as DNA: TGTGCCAGCGTACTCCGGGTCCTCTCTCCAGAGACCCAGTACTTC. It translates to CASVLRVLSPETQYF.

The chain has TRBV6-5 and TRBJ2-7; TRBD2 matches 8 bases. The ends lost 0 bases at V and 2 bases at J; junction bases unmatched: 6. This CDR3 is 16 amino acids long. Germline V gives CDR1 MNHEY, CDR2 SVGAGI. The CDR3 DNA reads as TGTGCCAGCAGTTACTCGGGAGCGGGGGTAACCTACGAGCAGTACTTC. It specifies CASSYSGAGVTYEQYF.

V gene TRBV19 combines with J gene TRBJ2-5, with D perhaps matching TRBD1 (9 bases). Judging by the DNA end, TRBJ2-7 fits better; the J call may be wrong. CDR3 length: 18 residues. Germline CDR1 reads LNHDA; CDR2 reads SQIVND (reference sequence). CDR3 amino acids: CASSSGTGNGRARNEQYF. CDR3 DNA: TGTGCCAGTAGTAGTGGGACAGGGAACGGGAGGGCCAGGAACGAGCAGTACTTC.

The chain is built from TRBV30 and TRBJ1-4; TRBD1 agrees at 8 bases. V dropped 7 bases and J dropped 10; count of bases not matched to a gene: 14. The CDR3 length is 14 residues. Germline-derived CDR1 and CDR2 are GTSNPN and SVGIG (reference sequence). CDR3 amino acids: CASGRTGTVGKLFF. CDR3 nucleotides: TGTGCCTCGGGGAGGACAGGGACTGTGGGAAAACTGTTTTTT.

This rearrangement joins TRBV11-2 to TRBJ2-3; 8 bases map to TRBD2. With V trimmed by 0 bases and J by 5 bases, 4 bases remained unmatched. Germline V lookup: CDR1 SGHAT, CDR2 FQNNGV. The CDR3 has 15 amino acids. The CDR3 is CASSLDGLAGDTQYF. The CDR3 nucleotides read TGTGCCAGCAGCTTAGACGGGCTAGCGGGAGATACGCAGTATTTT.